The 9 T cell receptor beta chains below all came from one sample that was sequenced in a study of CD8+CD57+ T cells in acquired aplastic anemia. The patients chosen for sequencing had shown expansion of CD8+CD57+ cells (detected by flow cytometry). Investigators profiled TCR beta VDJ and CDR3 from genomic DNA template. MiXCR, run by TCRdb on the reads, gives a single entry per CDR3 protein. The sample lists around 200,000 distinct CDR3 sequences; less than 60% were seen once. The sample taken for sequencing was sorted CD4+, CD8+, or CD8+CD57+ T cells (not recorded which) from PBMCs. These receptors all stem from a human donor with aplastic anemia.

In this sample, this clonotype is medium-sized (0.01 to 0.1%). This chain uses TRBV15 with TRBJ2-7, with TRBD2 identical over 8 bases. After removal of 0 bases from V and 13 bases from J, the junction contained 8 bases not matched to a gene. In germline, CDR1 is LNHNV, CDR2 YYDKDF (reference sequence). The CDR3 contains 13 residues. The CDR3 reads CATSRDQTAGAYF. CDR3 nucleotide sequence: TGTGCCACCAGCAGAGACCAGACAGCGGGAGCTTACTTC.

This clonotype has a single count. Just one base apart from a much larger clone, this may be a read error. The genes are TRBV12-3 or TRBV12-4 and TRBJ2-3, with a weak D call TRBD2 (7 bases). This CDR3 comprises 16 residues. CDR3 loop: CTSSFLGGGNTDTQYF. The CDR3 DNA reads TGTACCAGCAGTTTTTTAGGGGGGGGAAACACAGATACGCAGTATTTT.

This chain connects TRBV7-3 to TRBJ1-2; 9 bases fit TRBD1. The V and J ends lost 3 bases and 6 bases, in that order; junction bases with no gene match: 2. Germline-derived CDR1 and CDR2 are SGHTA and FQGTGA. CDR3 length equals 13 residues. Written as DNA, the CDR3 is TGTGCCAGCAGCTTGTGGACAGGGGATGGCTACACCTTC. Its protein is CASSLWTGDGYTF.

The chain employs TRBV2 and TRBJ1-1; D remains unclear. Germline V gene data show CDR1 as SNHLY and CDR2 as FYNNEI. The CDR3 spans 14 residues. Trimming cost V 8 bases and J 0 bases, with 13 bases left between them. DNA of the CDR3: TGTGCCAGCCTCATTGATCTCATGAACACTGAAGCTTTCTTT. Translating it yields CASLIDLMNTEAFF.

The chain joins TRBV10-3 to TRBJ2-2; D ambiguous. V gave up 3 bases and J gave up 3 bases, with 11 bases separating them. The CDR3 consists of 15 residues. The germline CDR1 and CDR2 sequences are ENHRY and SYGVKD. As DNA, the CDR3 is TGTGCCATCAGTGAAGTTGAGGCCTACACCGGGGAGCTGTTTTTT. Protein product: CAISEVEAYTGELFF.

The chain combines TRBV20-1 with TRBJ2-5; no clear D. CDR1 is DFQATT and CDR2 is SNEGSKA in the germline V gene (reference sequence). The germline V and J ends were trimmed by 3 bases and 1 base, with 15 bases remaining between them. The CDR3 extends over 15 amino acids. The CDR3 nucleotides read TGCAGTGCTAGCCACCTGGCGGCTATCCAAGAGACCCAGTACTTC. Translated: CSASHLAAIQETQYF.

V and J are TRBV11-1 and TRBJ1-1; weak D call: TRBD1 (6 bases). V lost 0 bases and J lost 7, with 18 bases in between. Germline V gives CDR1 SGHAT, CDR2 FQDESV (reference sequence). CDR3 length: 16 amino acids. The CDR3 region is CASSLAEGGWGLEAFF. As DNA, the CDR3 is TGTGCCAGCAGCTTAGCGGAAGGGGGGTGGGGACTTGAAGCTTTCTTT.

This clonotype was counted many times. The J gene is TRBJ2-4, the V gene TRBV11-2, with D maybe TRBD1 (6 bases). The germline V gene has CDR1 SGHAT and CDR2 FQNNGV. The CDR3 has 17 residues. Deletions cut 5 bases from V and 1 base from J, with 18 bases between. CDR3 loop: CASSPLTGPSAKNIQYF. CDR3 bases: TGTGCCAGCAGCCCCTTGACAGGTCCGTCGGCCAAAAACATTCAGTACTTC.

The chain joins TRBV10-3 to TRBJ1-1; 8 positions match TRBD1. This CDR3 has 15 residues. The V gene's germline CDR1 is ENHRY and CDR2 SYGVKD. J lost 4 bases, V lost 4 bases, and 8 bases had no gene match. CDR3 nucleotide sequence: TGTGCCATCAGTGGGGGACAGGTCACGGGCACTGAAGCTTTCTTT. Residues: CAISGGQVTGTEAFF.